The TCR beta chain under discussion was sequenced for a study of T-cell memory formation after mild COVID-19. Only a few counts were recorded for this clonotype. A single record per CDR3 protein comes from TCRdb applying MiXCR to the 5' RACE reads. Of approximately 350,000 distinct CDR3 sequences detected, 10% to 15% appear once; the ten largest clones hold around a fifth. Germline values: CDR1 LNHDA, CDR2 SQIVND (reference sequence). V lost 3 bases and J 7 bases, leaving 12 bases between the germline ends. The CDR3 has 14 residues. The TCR comes from a man between 18 and 35 years old who had mild COVID-19 (a few samples of this study predate the infection). Cell type and time point are not known. This rearrangement joins TRBV19 to TRBJ2-2; possible D gene TRBD1, 5 bases. Sequencing was performed on PBMCs or a T cell subset sorted from them (not recorded which). CDR3 residues: CASSIRGAGGELFF. The CDR3 DNA reads TGTGCCAGTAGTATTCGTGGGGCCGGCGGGGAGCTGTTTTTT.